Here is one T cell receptor beta chain with its context. This specimen comes from a study of cytomegalovirus exposure and HLA in healthy donors. This CDR3 has 16 residues. From germline, CDR1 is SGHAT and CDR2 FQNNGV. V dropped 5 bases and J dropped 8; count of bases not matched to a gene: 12. 60 Vbeta and 13 Jbeta primers were used in PCR. TCRdb's table, derived via immunoSEQ multiplex PCR, lists solely in-frame clones and lacks some. The table lists under 150,000 clones, about three quarters of them singletons. Sequenced material: PBMCs. This rearrangement joins TRBV11-2 to TRBJ2-4; TRBD1 agrees at 10 bases. This clonotype originated in a male donor in good health and CMV-seropositive. The CDR3 reads CASSQTGGGQGYIQYF. In nucleotides, the CDR3 is TGTGCCAGCAGCCAAACAGGGGGGGGACAGGGGTACATTCAGTACTTC.